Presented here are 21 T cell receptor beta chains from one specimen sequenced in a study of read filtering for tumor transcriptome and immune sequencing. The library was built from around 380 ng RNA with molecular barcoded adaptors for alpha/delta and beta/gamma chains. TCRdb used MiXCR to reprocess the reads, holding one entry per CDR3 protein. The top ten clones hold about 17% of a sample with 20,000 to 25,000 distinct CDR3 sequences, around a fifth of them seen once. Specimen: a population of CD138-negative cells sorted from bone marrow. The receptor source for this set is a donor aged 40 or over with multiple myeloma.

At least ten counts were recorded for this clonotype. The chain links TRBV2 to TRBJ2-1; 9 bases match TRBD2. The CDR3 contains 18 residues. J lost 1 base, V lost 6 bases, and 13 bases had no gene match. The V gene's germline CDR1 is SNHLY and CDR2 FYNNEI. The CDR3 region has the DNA TGTGCCAGCAGCGCCCGGGGAGCGGGAGGCGCTTCCTACAATGAGCAGTTCTTC. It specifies CASSARGAGGASYNEQFF.

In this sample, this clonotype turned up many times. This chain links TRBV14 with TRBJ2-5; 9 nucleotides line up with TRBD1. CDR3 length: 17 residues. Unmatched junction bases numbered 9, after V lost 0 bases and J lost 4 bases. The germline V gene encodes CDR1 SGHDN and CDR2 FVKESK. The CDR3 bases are TGTGCCAGCAGCCAAGAACTACAGGGGGCTTGGGGAGAGACCCAGTACTTC. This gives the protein CASSQELQGAWGETQYF.

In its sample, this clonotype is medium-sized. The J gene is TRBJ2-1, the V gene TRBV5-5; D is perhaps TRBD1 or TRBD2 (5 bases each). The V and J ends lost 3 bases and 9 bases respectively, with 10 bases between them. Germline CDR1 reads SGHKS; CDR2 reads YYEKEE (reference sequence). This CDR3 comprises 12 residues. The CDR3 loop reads CASSSTGGEQFF. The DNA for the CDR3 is TGTGCCAGCAGCTCCACAGGAGGTGAGCAGTTCTTC. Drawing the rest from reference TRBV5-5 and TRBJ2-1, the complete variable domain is DAGVTQSPTHLIKTRGQQVTLRCSPISGHKSVSWYQQVLGQGPQFIFQYYEKEERGRGNFPDRFSARQFPNYSSELNVNALLLGDSALYLCASSSTGGEQFFGPGTRLTVL.

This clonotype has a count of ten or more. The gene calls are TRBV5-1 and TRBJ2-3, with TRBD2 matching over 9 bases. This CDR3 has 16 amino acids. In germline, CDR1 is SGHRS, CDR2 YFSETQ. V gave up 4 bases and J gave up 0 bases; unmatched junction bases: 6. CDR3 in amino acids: CASSPWTSASTDTQYF. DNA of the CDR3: TGCGCCAGCAGCCCGTGGACTAGCGCCAGCACAGATACGCAGTATTTT. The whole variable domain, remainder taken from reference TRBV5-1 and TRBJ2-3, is KAGVTQTPRYLIKTRGQQVTLSCSPISGHRSVSWYQQTPGQGLQFLFEYFSETQRNKGNFPGRFSGRQFSNSRSEMNVSTLELGDSALYLCASSPWTSASTDTQYFGPGTRLTVL.

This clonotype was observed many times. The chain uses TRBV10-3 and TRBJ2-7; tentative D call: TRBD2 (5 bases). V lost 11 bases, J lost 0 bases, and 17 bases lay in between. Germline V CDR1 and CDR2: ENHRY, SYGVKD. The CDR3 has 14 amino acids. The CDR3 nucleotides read TGTGCCGTCCGGGGAACCGGGATCTCCTACGAGCAGTACTTC. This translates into CAVRGTGISYEQYF.

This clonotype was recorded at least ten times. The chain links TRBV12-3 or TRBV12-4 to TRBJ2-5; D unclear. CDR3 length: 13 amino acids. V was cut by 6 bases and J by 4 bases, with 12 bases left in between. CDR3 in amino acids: CASRNRVAETQYF. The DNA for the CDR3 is TGTGCCAGCAGAAATAGGGTGGCAGAGACCCAGTACTTC.

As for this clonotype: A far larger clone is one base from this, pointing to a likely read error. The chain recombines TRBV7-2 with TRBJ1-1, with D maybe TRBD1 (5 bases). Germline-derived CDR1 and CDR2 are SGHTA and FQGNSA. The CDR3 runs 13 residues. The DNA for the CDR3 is TGTGCCAACAGCGTCACGGGGGGCACTGAAGCTTTCTTT. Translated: CANSVTGGTEAFF. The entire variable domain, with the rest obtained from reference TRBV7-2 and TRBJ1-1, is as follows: GAGVSQSPSNKVTEKGKDVELRCDPISGHTALYWYRQSLGQGLEFLIYFQGNSAPDKSGLPSDRFSAERTGGSVSTLTIQRTQQEDSAVYLCANSVTGGTEAFFGQGTRLTVV.

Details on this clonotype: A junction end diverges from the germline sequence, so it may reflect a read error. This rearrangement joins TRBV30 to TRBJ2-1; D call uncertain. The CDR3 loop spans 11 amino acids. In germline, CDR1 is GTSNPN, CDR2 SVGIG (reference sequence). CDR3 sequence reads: CAWSVRNELLF. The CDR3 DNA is TGTGCCTGGAGTGTCCGGAATGAGCTACTCTTC.

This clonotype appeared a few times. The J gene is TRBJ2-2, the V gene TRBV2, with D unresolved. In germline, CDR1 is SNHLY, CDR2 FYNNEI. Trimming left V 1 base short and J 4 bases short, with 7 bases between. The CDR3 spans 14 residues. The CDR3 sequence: CASSEGTLTGELFF. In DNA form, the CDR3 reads TGTGCCAGCAGTGAAGGAACTCTCACCGGGGAGCTGTTTTTT.

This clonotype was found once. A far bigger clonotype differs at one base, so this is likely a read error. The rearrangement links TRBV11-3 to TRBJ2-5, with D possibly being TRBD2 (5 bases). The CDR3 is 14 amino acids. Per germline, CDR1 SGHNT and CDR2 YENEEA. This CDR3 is CASSLATEGETQHF. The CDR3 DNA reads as TGTGCCAGCAGCTTAGCCACAGAGGGAGAGACCCAGCACTTC.

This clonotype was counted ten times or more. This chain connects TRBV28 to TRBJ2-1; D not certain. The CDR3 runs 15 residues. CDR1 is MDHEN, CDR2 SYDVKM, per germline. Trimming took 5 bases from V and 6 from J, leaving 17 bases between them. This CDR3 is CASSRTLGGGNEQFF. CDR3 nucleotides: TGTGCCAGCAGTCGGACCCTGGGTGGTGGCAATGAGCAGTTCTTC.

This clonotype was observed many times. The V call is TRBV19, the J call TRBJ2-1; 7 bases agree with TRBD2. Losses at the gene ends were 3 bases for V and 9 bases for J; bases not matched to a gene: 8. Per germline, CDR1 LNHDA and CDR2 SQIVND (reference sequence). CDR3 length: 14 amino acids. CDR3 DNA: TGTGCCAGTAGTATTGGGGGAGGGCCCAGTGAGCAGTTCTTC. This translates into CASSIGGGPSEQFF.

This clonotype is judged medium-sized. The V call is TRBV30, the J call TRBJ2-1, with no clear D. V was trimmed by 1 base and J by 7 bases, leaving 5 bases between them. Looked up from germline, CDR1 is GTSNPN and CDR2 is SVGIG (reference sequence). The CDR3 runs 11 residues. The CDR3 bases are TGTGCCTGGAGTGGCATTAATGAGCAGTTCTTC. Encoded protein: CAWSGINEQFF. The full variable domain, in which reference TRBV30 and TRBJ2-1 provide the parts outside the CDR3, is SQTIHQWPATLVQPVGSPLSLECTVEGTSNPNLYWYRQAAGRGLQLLFYSVGIGQISSEVPQNLSASRPQDRQFILSSKKLLLSDSGFYLCAWSGINEQFFGPGTRLTVL.

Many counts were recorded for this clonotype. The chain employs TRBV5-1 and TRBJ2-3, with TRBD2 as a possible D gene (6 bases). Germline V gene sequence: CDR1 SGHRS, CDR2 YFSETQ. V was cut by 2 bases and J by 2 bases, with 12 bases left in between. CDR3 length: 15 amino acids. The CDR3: CASSLPAGPTDTQYF. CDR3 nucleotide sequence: TGCGCCAGCAGCTTACCAGCGGGCCCCACAGATACGCAGTATTTT.

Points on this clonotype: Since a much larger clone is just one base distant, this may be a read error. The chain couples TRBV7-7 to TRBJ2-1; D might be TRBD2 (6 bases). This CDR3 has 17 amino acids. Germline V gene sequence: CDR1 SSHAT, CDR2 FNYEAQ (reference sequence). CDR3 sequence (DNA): TGTGCTAGCGGCTTAGGTAGTCCGGGAAGGGGCTACAATGAGCAGTTCTTC. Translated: CASGLGSPGRGYNEQFF.

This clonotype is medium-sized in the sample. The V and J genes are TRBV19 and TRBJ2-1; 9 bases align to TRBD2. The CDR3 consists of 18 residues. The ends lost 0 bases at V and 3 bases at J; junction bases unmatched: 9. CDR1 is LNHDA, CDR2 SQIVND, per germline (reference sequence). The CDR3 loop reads CASSIDRPGLAYYNEQFF. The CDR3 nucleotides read TGTGCCAGTAGTATAGATCGGCCGGGACTAGCATACTACAATGAGCAGTTCTTC.

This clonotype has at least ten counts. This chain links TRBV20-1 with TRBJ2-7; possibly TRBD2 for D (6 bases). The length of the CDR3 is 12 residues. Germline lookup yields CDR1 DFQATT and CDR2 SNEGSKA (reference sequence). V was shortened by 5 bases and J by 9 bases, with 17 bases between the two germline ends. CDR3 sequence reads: CSALTSMDRQYF. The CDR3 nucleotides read TGCAGTGCTCTGACTAGTATGGACCGGCAGTACTTC.

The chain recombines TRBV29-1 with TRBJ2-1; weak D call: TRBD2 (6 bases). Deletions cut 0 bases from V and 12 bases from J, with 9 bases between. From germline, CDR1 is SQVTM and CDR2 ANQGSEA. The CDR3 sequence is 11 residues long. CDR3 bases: TGCAGCGTTGAAGACGGGACTGGGCAGTTCTTC. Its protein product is CSVEDGTGQFF.

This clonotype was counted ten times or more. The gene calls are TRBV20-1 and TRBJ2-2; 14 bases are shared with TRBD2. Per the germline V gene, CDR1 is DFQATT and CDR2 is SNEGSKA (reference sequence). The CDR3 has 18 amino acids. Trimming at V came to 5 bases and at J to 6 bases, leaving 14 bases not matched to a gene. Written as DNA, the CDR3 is TGCAGTGCTCCCGGGACTAGCGGGAGAACGGGAGCACCCGGGGAGCTGTTTTTT. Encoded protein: CSAPGTSGRTGAPGELFF.

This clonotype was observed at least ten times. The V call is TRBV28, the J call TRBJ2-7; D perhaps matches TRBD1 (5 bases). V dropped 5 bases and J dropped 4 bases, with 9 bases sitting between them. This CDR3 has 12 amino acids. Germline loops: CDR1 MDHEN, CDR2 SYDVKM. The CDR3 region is CASSRQQYEQYF. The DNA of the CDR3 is TGTGCCAGCAGTAGACAGCAATACGAGCAGTACTTC.

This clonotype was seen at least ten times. CDR3 coding DNA: TGTGCCAGCAGCCAAGTGACCGGGATGAACACTGAAGCTTTCTTT. Protein: CASSQVTGMNTEAFF. The V and J genes are TRBV14 and TRBJ1-1; no clear D. Germline values: CDR1 SGHDN, CDR2 FVKESK. The CDR3 spans 15 residues. V lost 1 base and J 0 bases, leaving 9 bases between the germline ends.